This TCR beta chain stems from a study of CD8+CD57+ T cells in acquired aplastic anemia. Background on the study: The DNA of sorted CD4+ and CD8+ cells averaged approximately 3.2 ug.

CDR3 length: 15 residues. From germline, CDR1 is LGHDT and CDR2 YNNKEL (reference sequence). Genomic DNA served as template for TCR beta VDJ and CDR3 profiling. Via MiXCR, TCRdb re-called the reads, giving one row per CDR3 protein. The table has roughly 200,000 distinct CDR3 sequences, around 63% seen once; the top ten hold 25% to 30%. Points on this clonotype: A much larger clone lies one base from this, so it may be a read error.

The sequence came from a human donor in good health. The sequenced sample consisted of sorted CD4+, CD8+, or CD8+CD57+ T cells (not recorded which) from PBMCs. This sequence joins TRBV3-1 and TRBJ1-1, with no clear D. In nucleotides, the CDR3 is TGTGCCAGCGGCCAAGATTCGGACCGACGGACTGAAGCTTTCTTT. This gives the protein CASGQDSDRRTEAFF.